Below, one T cell receptor (beta chain) is given with its context. The antigen is not known. These data are taken from a study of CD8 T cells in ankylosing spondylitis. TCRdb reprocessed the 5' RACE reads with MiXCR, giving one entry per CDR3 protein. The data show under 170,000 distinct CDR3 sequences, around two fifths seen once. General observations from the study: CD8+ disease-linked clones were present at relatively low frequencies in blood. There were earlier reports of some motif variants in reactive arthritis synovial fluid and blood. A motif of seven or eight highly homologous TCR beta variants was seen as apparently characteristic of ankylosing spondylitis blood. Disease-associated clones were reportedly significantly overrepresented in matched ankylosing spondylitis synovial fluid.

Deletions cut 0 bases from V and 2 bases from J, with 13 bases between. The CDR3 extends over 15 amino acids. Germline V gene data show CDR1 as DFQATT and CDR2 as SNEGSKA (reference sequence). The sequenced sample consisted of synovial fluid, either unsorted or a sorted T cell fraction (not recorded which). This sequence originates from a male donor with ankylosing spondylitis. The rearrangement joins TRBV20-1 to TRBJ1-1; D is uncertain. The CDR3 loop is CSAREVRAFNTEAFF. The CDR3 DNA sequence: TGCAGTGCTAGAGAAGTTCGAGCTTTTAACACTGAAGCTTTCTTT.